A single T cell receptor beta chain is shown here with its context. The data originate from a study of identical twins. A single record per CDR3 protein comes from TCRdb applying MiXCR to the 5' RACE reads. The top ten clones hold more than 0.8% of a sample with roughly 470,000 distinct CDR3 sequences, over 11% of them seen once. The same sample was also studied in work on yellow fever vaccine responses in identical twins.

The sequenced sample was CD4+ T cells sorted from blood. The sequence was obtained from a young woman in good health.

CDR3 sequence reads: CASSVSGTGSYEQYF. CDR3 DNA sequence: TGTGCCAGCAGTGTCTCGGGGACAGGTAGCTACGAGCAGTACTTC. The V and J genes are TRBV6-1 and TRBJ2-7; 8 bases fit TRBD1. The germline CDR1 and CDR2 sequences are MNHNS and SASEGT. The V segment lost 4 bases and the J segment 3 bases; nucleotides outside the gene matches: 8. The CDR3 extends over 15 amino acids.